The 28 T cell receptor beta chains reported below all come from one sample, sequenced in a study of blood T cell repertoires in COVID-19. Generated by immunoSEQ multiplex PCR, the TCRdb table keeps only in-frame clones and is missing some. Here the sample spans about 120,000 clones, just under 90% being singletons. Sequencing was carried out using peripheral blood. The receptor set was obtained from a woman between 50 and 59 years old with acute or convalescent COVID-19.

V usage is TRBV5-1 and J usage is TRBJ2-2; D remains ambiguous. The V end was cut by 5 bases, the J end by 4 bases, with 6 bases between. CDR3 length equals 12 residues. Looked up from germline, CDR1 is SGHRS and CDR2 is YFSETQ. CDR3: CASRTGTGELFF. The CDR3, as DNA: TGCGCCAGCAGAACCGGCACCGGGGAGCTGTTTTTT.

This clone appeared a few times. The chain couples TRBV24-1 to TRBJ2-1, with D possibly being TRBD1 (6 bases). The CDR3 consists of 15 residues. Trimming removed 3 bases at V and 0 bases at J, with 8 bases between. Germline CDR1 is KGHDR and CDR2 is SFDVKD. CDR3 in amino acids: CATSDIQGSYNEQFF. The CDR3 DNA sequence: TGTGCCACCAGTGATATACAGGGCTCCTACAATGAGCAGTTCTTC.

The rearrangement links TRBV6-6 to TRBJ2-5; the D gene is possibly TRBD2 (6 bases). V was pared by 6 bases and J by 7 bases, with 18 bases between. This CDR3 region has 14 residues. Germline assignment: CDR1 MNHNY and CDR2 SVGAGI (reference sequence). CDR3: CASSLPARRGTQYF. The CDR3, as DNA: TGTGCCAGCAGCTTACCCGCCCGGAGGGGGACCCAGTACTTC.

This clone was recorded once. The rearrangement uses TRBV2 and TRBJ2-7, with a weak D call TRBD1 (6 bases). Germline V gene sequence: CDR1 SNHLY, CDR2 FYNNEI. V was cut by 7 bases and J by 4 bases, with 17 bases left in between. This CDR3 comprises 14 residues. This CDR3 reads CASNGVKGVYEQYF. DNA of the CDR3: TGTGCCAGCAACGGGGTCAAGGGGGTATACGAGCAGTACTTC.

The V and J genes are TRBV28 and TRBJ2-1; 9 bases are a match to TRBD2. CDR3 size: 14 residues. The germline CDR1 and CDR2 sequences are MDHEN and SYDVKM. The V gene end was trimmed by 6 bases and the J gene end by 5 bases; junction bases not matched to a gene: 5. The DNA of the CDR3 is TGTGCCAGCAGGTCGACTAGCGGAGACAATGAGCAGTTCTTC. Encoded protein: CASRSTSGDNEQFF.

V usage is TRBV29-1 and J usage is TRBJ1-1, with a weak D call TRBD1 (6 bases). CDR3 length: 13 amino acids. Deletions cut 7 bases from V and 6 bases from J, with 18 bases between. The V gene's germline CDR1 is SQVTM and CDR2 ANQGSEA. This CDR3 reads CSAHGGRFPEAFF. As DNA, the CDR3 is TGCAGCGCCCACGGGGGGCGATTCCCTGAAGCTTTCTTT.

CDR3 DNA: TGTGCCACCAGCAGCAGGACAGGGGGAAGGTCCGGGGAGCTGTTTTTT. It encodes CATSSRTGGRSGELFF. V gene TRBV15 combines with J gene TRBJ2-2, with 10 bases matching TRBD1. Trimming removed 3 bases from V and 6 bases from J; junction bases left unmatched: 7. The CDR3 runs to 16 residues. Per the germline V gene, CDR1 is LNHNV and CDR2 is YYDKDF (reference sequence).

The rearrangement uses TRBV18 and TRBJ1-1; D is perhaps TRBD1 (5 bases). The CDR3 has 12 residues. The V end lost 8 bases, the J end lost 3 bases, and 10 bases lay between the germline ends. The germline V gene encodes CDR1 KGHSH and CDR2 LQKENI. The CDR3 DNA is TGTGCCAGCCTAGACAGATACACTGAAGCTTTCTTT. Amino acid sequence: CASLDRYTEAFF.

The rearrangement joins TRBV25-1 to TRBJ2-5, with D uncertain. CDR1 is MGHDK and CDR2 is SYGVNS in the germline V gene. V lost 5 bases and J lost 9, with 22 bases in between. The CDR3 is made up of 15 amino acids. CDR3 sequence (DNA): TGTGCCAGCAGTCCGCGCGGCAGTATCCAATCCGCCCAGTACTTC. Translating it yields CASSPRGSIQSAQYF.

This chain connects TRBV7-2 to TRBJ1-4, with D perhaps TRBD1 (5 bases). The CDR3 is made up of 16 amino acids. V gave up 5 bases and J gave up 7 bases, with 20 bases separating them. Per germline, CDR1 SGHTA and CDR2 FQGNSA. The CDR3 reads CASSPGVGGVGEKLFF. In DNA, the CDR3 is TGTGCCAGCAGCCCGGGGGTGGGTGGTGTCGGTGAAAAACTGTTTTTT.

V usage is TRBV6-5 and J usage is TRBJ1-5, with D possibly being TRBD1 (5 bases). The CDR3 is made up of 14 amino acids. The ends were cut back, 6 bases at V and 1 base at J, with 10 bases in the middle. Germline CDR1 is MNHEY and CDR2 is SVGAGI. The CDR3 loop is CASRPGLSNQPQHF. The CDR3 DNA reads as TGTGCCAGCAGACCAGGGTTAAGCAATCAGCCCCAGCATTTT.

This chain joins TRBV28 and TRBJ2-1; perhaps TRBD2 as D (6 bases). The V end was cut by 2 bases, the J end by 0 bases, with 20 bases between. This CDR3 has 19 residues. Germline V gives CDR1 MDHEN, CDR2 SYDVKM. The CDR3 sequence is CASSLKRVRTISSYNEQFF. DNA for the CDR3: TGTGCCAGCAGTTTAAAGCGGGTGCGAACTATCAGCTCCTACAATGAGCAGTTCTTC.

The V and J genes are TRBV5-1 and TRBJ2-3, with TRBD1 identical over 7 bases. Germline lookup yields CDR1 SGHRS and CDR2 YFSETQ. The CDR3 covers 15 residues. J lost 4 bases, V lost 0 bases, and 5 bases had no gene match. DNA of the CDR3: TGCGCCAGCAGCTTGGGAGGGGGCGCCGCAGATACGCAGTATTTT. Its protein product is CASSLGGGAADTQYF.

This chain connects TRBV10-2 to TRBJ2-7; perhaps TRBD1 as D (6 bases). Germline lookup yields CDR1 WSHSY and CDR2 SAAADI. This CDR3 is built from 15 residues. Trimming removed 8 bases at V and 5 bases at J, with 22 bases between. CDR3 sequence reads: CASGEPGTIGHEQYF. In DNA, the CDR3 is TGCGCCAGCGGGGAGCCCGGGACAATTGGCCACGAGCAGTACTTC.

The chain uses TRBV4-2 and TRBJ1-2; D may be TRBD1 (5 bases). The germline V and J ends were trimmed by 0 bases and 1 base, with 21 bases remaining between them. CDR3 length: 19 residues. Per the germline V gene, CDR1 is LGHNA and CDR2 is YNFKEQ. This chain's CDR3 is CASSQDWRTMGLYNYGYTF. For the CDR3, the DNA is TGTGCCAGCAGCCAAGATTGGCGGACAATGGGCCTTTATAACTATGGCTACACCTTC.

As for this clone: In the same sample, other DNA sequences code for this CDR3. The V call is TRBV9, the J call TRBJ1-1; 7 positions agree with TRBD1. CDR3 size: 15 residues. Germline CDR1 and CDR2: SGDLS and YYNGEE. After removal of 0 bases from V and 1 base from J, the junction contained 3 bases not matched to a gene. DNA for the CDR3: TGTGCCAGCAGCGTAGCAGGGGGTTCGAACACTGAAGCTTTCTTT. Translating gives CASSVAGGSNTEAFF.

V and J are TRBV19 and TRBJ1-3, with a possible D match to TRBD1 (6 bases). The CDR3 is 16 amino acids. V was pared by 4 bases and J by 0 bases, with 13 bases between. Germline loops: CDR1 LNHDA, CDR2 SQIVND (reference sequence). CDR3 nucleotides: TGTGCCAGTAGTAGGGCCCGGGACAACTCTGGAAACACCATATATTTT. Its translation is CASSRARDNSGNTIYF.

V gene TRBV7-9 combines with J gene TRBJ2-1; 7 nucleotides line up with TRBD1. After removal of 4 bases from V and 8 bases from J, the junction contained 11 bases not matched to a gene. The CDR3 has 15 amino acids. From germline, CDR1 is SEHNR and CDR2 FQNEAQ (reference sequence). As DNA, the CDR3 is TGTGCCAGCAGCTCAGACAGGGTAAGGACAGATGAGCAGTTCTTC. It yields the protein CASSSDRVRTDEQFF.

Written as DNA, the CDR3 is TGTGCCAGCAGCCGTCCCCCCGGGACAGGGAACGAGCAGTACTTC. The encoded protein is CASSRPPGTGNEQYF. V gene TRBV7-8 combines with J gene TRBJ2-7; 9 bases are a match to TRBD1. The CDR3 runs 15 residues. CDR1 and CDR2 from the germline V gene are SGHVS and FQNEAQ. The V segment lost 5 bases and the J segment 5 bases; nucleotides outside the gene matches: 10.

This chain joins TRBV28 and TRBJ1-2; the match to TRBD1 covers 10 bases. The V gene's germline CDR1 is MDHEN and CDR2 SYDVKM. Trimming cost V 7 bases and J 4 bases; bases outside gene matches: 9. The CDR3 covers 15 residues. The CDR3 sequence is CASIQGGQGTYGYTF. The DNA for the CDR3 is TGTGCCAGCATCCAGGGGGGACAGGGGACCTATGGCTACACCTTC.

In this sample, this clone turned up once. The chain uses TRBV11-2 and TRBJ2-3; D remains unclear. CDR1 is SGHAT, CDR2 FQNNGV, per germline. Trimming stripped 5 bases from V and 8 bases from J, with 17 bases between. The CDR3 is made up of 14 amino acids. The CDR3 DNA is TGTGCCAGCAGCCAGGTGCGATCGGCAGGTACGCAGTATTTT. Its translation: CASSQVRSAGTQYF.

The rearrangement joins TRBV29-1 to TRBJ2-7; 7 positions match TRBD1. CDR3 size: 12 residues. The V gene's germline CDR1 is SQVTM and CDR2 ANQGSEA. Trimming cost V 7 bases and J 0 bases; bases outside gene matches: 3. CDR3 sequence: CSAGTVSYEQYF. The CDR3 nucleotides are TGCAGCGCCGGGACAGTCTCCTACGAGCAGTACTTC.

V is TRBV19 and J is TRBJ2-1; possibly TRBD2 for D (6 bases). This CDR3 contains 13 residues. Trimming removed 2 bases at V and 6 bases at J, with 8 bases between. Germline V gene data show CDR1 as LNHDA and CDR2 as SQIVND (reference sequence). The CDR3 DNA reads as TGTGCCAGTAGTATATGGGGGGTCAATGAGCAGTTCTTC. Its protein product is CASSIWGVNEQFF. The full variable domain, completed using reference TRBV19 and TRBJ2-1, is DGGITQSPKYLFRKEGQNVTLSCEQNLNHDAMYWYRQDPGQGLRLIYYSQIVNDFQKGDIAEGYSVSREKKESFPLTVTSAQKNPTAFYLCASSIWGVNEQFFGPGTRLTVL.

The V gene is TRBV29-1, the J gene TRBJ1-4; 7 bases agree with TRBD1. The germline V gene encodes CDR1 SQVTM and CDR2 ANQGSEA. Trimming took 7 bases from V and 4 from J; bases not matched to a gene: 6. The CDR3 runs 13 residues. The CDR3 loop is CSAEDRINEKLFF. CDR3 DNA sequence: TGCAGCGCCGAGGACAGGATTAATGAAAAACTGTTTTTT.

This sequence joins TRBV18 and TRBJ2-4; 8 bases match TRBD1. The CDR3 runs 14 residues. Per the germline V gene, CDR1 is KGHSH and CDR2 is LQKENI. Unmatched junction bases numbered 5, after V lost 5 bases and J lost 5 bases. The DNA for the CDR3 is TGTGCCAGCTCATCCTCGACAGGGGAAAACATTCAGTACTTC. It translates to CASSSSTGENIQYF. Variable domain in full (rest from reference TRBV18 and TRBJ2-4): NAGVMQNPRHLVRRRGQEARLRCSPMKGHSHVYWYRQLPEEGLKFMVYLQKENIIDESGMPKERFSAEFPKEGPSILRIQQVVRGDSAAYFCASSSSTGENIQYFGAGTRLSVL.

There are a few counts of this clone. The J gene is TRBJ2-7, the V gene TRBV6-5; D is possibly TRBD1 (6 bases). V shed 11 bases and J shed 2 bases, with 13 bases lying between them. The CDR3 runs 12 residues. Germline V gene data show CDR1 as MNHEY and CDR2 as SVGAGI. This CDR3 is CAAGQGPYEQYF. CDR3 sequence (DNA): TGTGCCGCCGGGCAGGGGCCCTACGAGCAGTACTTC.

The J gene is TRBJ1-1, the V gene TRBV6-5, with D possibly being TRBD1 (5 bases). The CDR3 runs to 13 residues. CDR1 is MNHEY, CDR2 SVGAGI, per germline. Trimming shortened V by 5 bases and J by 6 bases, and 13 bases separated the two germline ends. The CDR3 loop is CASSRGQASEAFF. In nucleotides, the CDR3 is TGTGCCAGCAGTAGGGGCCAGGCCTCTGAAGCTTTCTTT.

V and J are TRBV3-1 (or the pseudogene TRBV3-2) and TRBJ1-1; possibly TRBD1 for D (6 bases). This CDR3 contains 14 residues. The germline gives CDR1 LGHDT, CDR2 YNNKEL (reference sequence). V was trimmed by 0 bases and J by 4 bases, leaving 9 bases between them. The CDR3 region has the DNA TGTGCCAGCAGCCAAGAGACAGGCTCCACTGAAGCTTTCTTT. Its protein product is CASSQETGSTEAFF.